Presented here are 10 T cell receptor beta chains from one specimen sequenced in a study of cytomegalovirus exposure and HLA in healthy donors. PCR used 60 Vbeta primers and 13 Jbeta primers. Profiled with immunoSEQ multiplex PCR; TCRdb holds only in-frame clones, not every one. The table shows approximately 120,000 clones, with roughly 76% occurring only once. Material for sequencing was PBMCs. Receptors originate from a woman aged 45-59 years in good health and CMV-seropositive.

The V gene is TRBV19, the J gene TRBJ1-5, with a possible D match to TRBD1 (6 bases). Germline CDR1 and CDR2: LNHDA and SQIVND (reference sequence). This CDR3 spans 11 amino acids. The V and J ends lost 6 bases and 12 bases respectively, with 12 bases between them. The CDR3 loop reads CASRNRDNQHF. CDR3 sequence (DNA): TGTGCCAGTAGGAACCGGGACAACCAGCATTTT.

The chain recombines TRBV5-1 with TRBJ2-5; 11 nucleotides line up with TRBD2. With V trimmed by 1 base and J by 5 bases, 10 bases remained unmatched. Germline V gene lookup returns CDR1 SGHRS and CDR2 YFSETQ. CDR3 size: 17 residues. The CDR3 coding sequence is TGCGCCAGCAGCTTGCTCATAGCGGGAGGGCCGGGGGAGACCCAGTACTTC. It codes for CASSLLIAGGPGETQYF.

This chain connects TRBV7-2 to TRBJ1-2, with D possibly matching TRBD1 (6 bases). V lost 4 bases and J lost 0, with 12 bases in between. Germline V gives CDR1 SGHTA, CDR2 FQGNSA. The CDR3 extends over 15 amino acids. The CDR3 is CASSSGQLPNYGYTF. CDR3 DNA: TGTGCCAGCAGCTCCGGACAGCTACCTAACTATGGCTACACCTTC.

V usage is TRBV19 and J usage is TRBJ1-3; D not resolved. The CDR3 length is 13 residues. V gave up 5 bases and J gave up 1 base, with 6 bases separating them. The germline V gene has CDR1 LNHDA and CDR2 SQIVND (reference sequence). The CDR3 is CASSSSSGNTIYF. In nucleotides, the CDR3 is TGTGCCAGTAGTTCCTCGTCTGGAAACACCATATATTTT.

The chain recombines TRBV9 with TRBJ1-5, with no clear D. The length of the CDR3 is 14 residues. Deletions cut 4 bases from V and 0 bases from J, with 8 bases between. Germline V gives CDR1 SGDLS, CDR2 YYNGEE. The CDR3 sequence: CASSPGISNQPQHF. The CDR3 region has the DNA TGTGCCAGCAGCCCCGGGATTAGCAATCAGCCCCAGCATTTT.

As concerns this clone: The same CDR3 arises from other DNA sequences in this sample as well. The gene calls are TRBV11-2 and TRBJ2-1; 11 nucleotides line up with TRBD2. The CDR3 has 15 residues. From germline, CDR1 is SGHAT and CDR2 FQNNGV. V was pared by 4 bases and J by 4 bases, with 3 bases of the junction left unmatched. The CDR3 protein is CASSWASGGYNEQFF. The CDR3 nucleotides read TGTGCCAGCAGCTGGGCTAGCGGGGGGTACAATGAGCAGTTCTTC.

This chain uses TRBV7-9 with TRBJ1-2, with a tentative D call TRBD1 (5 bases). Germline lookup yields CDR1 SEHNR and CDR2 FQNEAQ (reference sequence). V gave up 2 bases and J gave up 7 bases, with 8 bases separating them. The CDR3 runs to 12 residues. CDR3 DNA sequence: TGTGCCAGCAGCTTAACGGGGGGTGGCTACACCTTC. It specifies CASSLTGGGYTF.

In this sample, this clone turned up a few times. The V gene is TRBV6-6, the J gene TRBJ2-5; 12 nucleotides line up with TRBD2. The length of the CDR3 is 15 residues. Germline V gene data show CDR1 as MNHNY and CDR2 as SVGAGI (reference sequence). With 2 bases clipped from V and 2 bases from J, the junction kept 0 bases outside the gene matches. This CDR3 reads CASSYTSGRQETQYF. In DNA form, the CDR3 reads TGTGCCAGCAGTTACACTAGCGGGAGGCAAGAGACCCAGTACTTC.

The chain employs TRBV19 and TRBJ2-2, with 7 bases that match TRBD1. The germline CDR1 and CDR2 sequences are LNHDA and SQIVND (reference sequence). This CDR3 contains 14 residues. V trimming: 8 bases; J trimming: 0 bases; junction bases outside the gene matches: 3. This CDR3 reads CASWDSSNTGELFF. The CDR3 DNA reads as TGTGCCAGTTGGGACAGCTCGAACACCGGGGAGCTGTTTTTT.

This clone was counted only a few times. CDR3 sequence: CASITRPPADTQYF. The CDR3 DNA follows: TGTGCCAGCATAACTAGACCCCCGGCAGATACGCAGTATTTT. The J gene is TRBJ2-3, the V gene TRBV6-1, with TRBD2 as a possible D gene (5 bases). The CDR3 loop spans 14 amino acids. Looked up from germline, CDR1 is MNHNS and CDR2 is SASEGT. The ends were cut back, 7 bases at V and 4 bases at J, with 15 bases in the middle.